The 25 T cell receptor beta chains below all came from one sample that was sequenced in a study of blood T cell repertoires in COVID-19 (dated by TCRdb to the early 2020s). Preparation of the library involved the immunoSEQ multiplex PCR assay. The table was pulled from immuneACCESS by TCRdb, which kept in-frame rearrangements only. Such tables lose some clones; where checked, under half of the loss comes from unresolved V genes, and the rest has no known cause. This sample is represented by under 350,000 clones; about 85% of them were singletons. The ten largest clones capture 10% to 15% of the sample. Sequenced input: peripheral blood. These receptors came from a human donor in a cohort sampled during active COVID-19.

CDR3 sequence (DNA): TGCGCCAGCAGCTTGTCAGTGGGACAGTTCCCGGGCCGAGCTTTCTTT. Translated: CASSLSVGQFPGRAFF. The chain combines TRBV5-1 with TRBJ1-1, with 7 nucleotides matching TRBD1. Trimming took 1 base from V and 10 from J; bases not matched to a gene: 16. The V gene's germline CDR1 is SGHRS and CDR2 YFSETQ. CDR3 length: 16 residues.

The V call is TRBV11-2, the J call TRBJ2-2; D unresolved. Between the trimmed V and J ends, which lost 2 bases and 3 bases, there was a span of 4 bases. This CDR3 spans 13 amino acids. Germline V gene sequence: CDR1 SGHAT, CDR2 FQNNGV. The CDR3 sequence is CASSLIYTGELFF. The CDR3 nucleotides are TGTGCCAGCAGCTTAATATACACCGGGGAGCTGTTTTTT.

The chain couples TRBV7-2 to TRBJ2-2, with a possible D match to TRBD1 (5 bases). CDR3 length: 15 residues. Germline values: CDR1 SGHTA, CDR2 FQGNSA. Trimming shortened V by 7 bases and J by 4 bases, and 16 bases separated the two germline ends. In DNA, the CDR3 is TGTGCCAGCACTAAGGGGCTACAGGTCACCGGGGAGCTGTTTTTT. Translation gives CASTKGLQVTGELFF.

The rearrangement uses TRBV6-2 or TRBV6-3 and TRBJ2-1; D may be TRBD2 (6 bases). With 7 bases removed from V and 9 bases from J, the gap between germline ends came to 16 bases. Germline lookup yields CDR1 MNHEY and CDR2 SVGEGT. The CDR3 length is 13 residues. The CDR3 nucleotides are TGTGCCAGCATCCCGGGAGTACCGGGTGAGCAGTTCTTC. Translating it yields CASIPGVPGEQFF.

This chain uses TRBV2 with TRBJ2-5; no reliable D call. V was trimmed by 4 bases and J by 4 bases, leaving 10 bases between them. The CDR3 extends over 13 amino acids. CDR1 and CDR2 (germline): SNHLY, FYNNEI. The CDR3 bases are TGTGCCAGCAGTGGGAGCTCAGTAGAGACCCAGTACTTC. Amino acid sequence: CASSGSSVETQYF.

The genes are TRBV5-1 and TRBJ2-5; TRBD2 agrees at 12 bases. Trimming took 5 bases from V and 2 from J; bases not matched to a gene: 1. Germline assignment: CDR1 SGHRS and CDR2 YFSETQ. CDR3 length: 14 residues. Here the CDR3 reads CASRGLAGQETQYF. The CDR3 nucleotides are TGCGCCAGCAGAGGACTAGCGGGACAAGAGACCCAGTACTTC. Together with reference TRBV5-1 and TRBJ2-5, the CDR3 gives the full variable domain: KAGVTQTPRYLIKTRGQQVTLSCSPISGHRSVSWYQQTPGQGLQFLFEYFSETQRNKGNFPGRFSGRQFSNSRSEMNVSTLELGDSALYLCASRGLAGQETQYFGPGTRLLVL.

CDR3 DNA sequence: TGTGCCAGTAGCCCCTGGGGGGGCTACGAGCAGTACTTC. Protein: CASSPWGGYEQYF. The chain has TRBV19 and TRBJ2-7; 7 bases line up with TRBD2. The CDR3 runs 13 residues. V shed 6 bases and J 3 bases; nucleotides not matched to a gene: 5. Germline V gene lookup returns CDR1 LNHDA and CDR2 SQIVND (reference sequence).

About this clone: The same CDR3 arises from other DNA sequences in this sample as well. The CDR3 protein is CASSLAGGGETQYF. CDR3 nucleotide sequence: TGTGCCAGCAGCTTGGCGGGAGGTGGAGAGACCCAGTACTTC. The chain carries TRBV7-2 and TRBJ2-5; 8 bases map to TRBD2. J was trimmed by 4 bases and V by 3 bases; bases with no gene match: 4. The CDR3 covers 14 residues. Germline V gene sequence: CDR1 SGHTA, CDR2 FQGNSA.

This clone was counted between two and nine times. The rearrangement uses TRBV5-6 and TRBJ2-1; D unclear. The germline CDR1 and CDR2 sequences are SGHDT and YYEEEE. The ends were cut back, 7 bases at V and 0 bases at J, with 11 bases in the middle. The CDR3 totals 14 residues. DNA of the CDR3: TGTGCCAGCGAGGCGATGAGCTCCTACAATGAGCAGTTCTTC. Its translation is CASEAMSSYNEQFF.

The chain couples TRBV28 to TRBJ1-1; the D gene is possibly TRBD1 (6 bases). Trimming removed 6 bases from V and 4 bases from J, with 15 bases in between. Per germline, CDR1 MDHEN and CDR2 SYDVKM. The CDR3 is made up of 14 amino acids. The CDR3 bases are TGTGCCAGCAGGGGCCTCACAGGGATCACTGAAGCTTTCTTT. This encodes CASRGLTGITEAFF.

V and J are TRBV2 and TRBJ2-2, with 8 positions matching TRBD1. The V gene's germline CDR1 is SNHLY and CDR2 FYNNEI. V lost 7 bases, J lost 1 base, and 11 bases stayed unmatched. This CDR3 is 17 amino acids long. CDR3 residues: CASTRSGGAMNTGELFF. The CDR3, as DNA: TGTGCCAGCACCCGATCAGGGGGCGCGATGAACACCGGGGAGCTGTTTTTT.

The chain employs TRBV23-1 and TRBJ2-2; 7 bases fit TRBD1. TRBV23-1 is an ORF, and what it does is uncertain. V shed 3 bases and J 3 bases; nucleotides not matched to a gene: 4. The CDR3 spans 15 residues. CDR3 bases: TGCGCCAGCAGTCAGGGACAGACCCACACCGGGGAGCTGTTTTTT. It specifies CASSQGQTHTGELFF.

V and J are TRBV18 and TRBJ2-1; TRBD2 agrees at 7 bases. J lost 6 bases, V lost 4 bases, and 6 bases had no gene match. The CDR3 has 14 residues. Germline loops: CDR1 KGHSH, CDR2 LQKENI. In DNA form, the CDR3 reads TGTGCCAGCTCACAGGTAGCGGGCCTCAATGAGCAGTTCTTC. Translated, it gives CASSQVAGLNEQFF.

This clone was observed once. The chain's CDR3 is CASSLNRPGQGNTGELFF. The CDR3 nucleotides read TGTGCCAGCAGCTTGAATAGGCCGGGACAGGGCAACACCGGGGAGCTGTTTTTT. The chain is built from TRBV7-2 and TRBJ2-2, with 9 nucleotides matching TRBD1. Germline CDR1 and CDR2: SGHTA and FQGNSA. The junction had 10 bases not matched to a gene; V was cut back by 3 bases and J by 2 bases. CDR3 size: 18 residues.

The J gene is TRBJ1-5, the V gene TRBV4-1; D unclear. Germline V gives CDR1 MGHRA, CDR2 YSYEKL. The CDR3 covers 15 residues. The V end lost 1 base, the J end lost 6 bases, and 13 bases lay between the germline ends. The CDR3 region is CASSQGAGGLQPQHF. DNA for the CDR3: TGCGCCAGCAGCCAAGGGGCAGGAGGGCTTCAGCCCCAGCATTTT.

V is TRBV30 and J is TRBJ1-1; the match to TRBD1 covers 8 bases. The trim removed 5 bases at V and 5 bases at J, leaving 7 bases unmatched. Germline V gene data show CDR1 as GTSNPN and CDR2 as SVGIG (reference sequence). The CDR3 runs to 13 residues. The DNA for the CDR3 is TGTGCCTGGGGGACAGGATTGAGGACTGAAGCTTTCTTT. This translates into CAWGTGLRTEAFF.

In this sample, this clone turned up once. The genes are TRBV5-4 and TRBJ1-3; D is uncertain. The CDR3 has 13 amino acids. Germline V gene sequence: CDR1 SGHNT, CDR2 YYREEE (reference sequence). Trimming shortened V by 4 bases and J by 4 bases, and 9 bases separated the two germline ends. DNA for the CDR3: TGTGCCAGCAGCCGGGCGGGAGGAAACACCATATATTTT. Protein: CASSRAGGNTIYF. Using reference TRBV5-4 and TRBJ1-3 for the parts outside the CDR3, the full variable domain is ETGVTQSPTHLIKTRGQQVTLRCSSQSGHNTVSWYQQALGQGPQFIFQYYREEENGRGNFPPRFSGLQFPNYSSELNVNALELDDSALYLCASSRAGGNTIYFGEGSWLTVV.

DNA of the CDR3: TGTGCCAGCAGTAAACGGACTAGCGGCTCCTACAATGAGCAGTTCTTC. Protein: CASSKRTSGSYNEQFF. The rearrangement links TRBV2 to TRBJ2-1; 10 bases map to TRBD2. Germline lookup yields CDR1 SNHLY and CDR2 FYNNEI. The J segment lost 0 bases and the V segment lost 5 bases, leaving 4 bases of the junction unmatched. The CDR3 runs 16 residues.

This chain joins TRBV7-2 and TRBJ2-1, with 12 bases identical to TRBD2. With V trimmed by 5 bases and J by 7 bases, 9 bases remained unmatched. Germline-derived CDR1 and CDR2 are SGHTA and FQGNSA. The CDR3 extends over 16 amino acids. CDR3 DNA: TGTGCCAGCAGCGGGGCCGGGACTAGCGGGTGGAATGAGCAGTTCTTC. Its translation: CASSGAGTSGWNEQFF.

This chain connects TRBV18 to TRBJ2-3; weak D call: TRBD2 (5 bases). Germline V gene lookup returns CDR1 KGHSH and CDR2 LQKENI. Trimming took 6 bases from V and 0 from J, leaving 16 bases between them. This CDR3 is 16 amino acids long. The DNA for the CDR3 is TGTGCCAGCTCCCTTTCTTCCAGCGGTAGCACAGATACGCAGTATTTT. Encoded protein: CASSLSSSGSTDTQYF. The variable domain in full, completed from reference TRBV18 and TRBJ2-3, reads NAGVMQNPRHLVRRRGQEARLRCSPMKGHSHVYWYRQLPEEGLKFMVYLQKENIIDESGMPKERFSAEFPKEGPSILRIQQVVRGDSAAYFCASSLSSSGSTDTQYFGPGTRLTVL.

The J gene is TRBJ2-7, the V gene TRBV7-6; maybe TRBD1 (6 bases). CDR1 is SGHVS, CDR2 FNYEAQ, per germline. V was trimmed by 5 bases and J by 5 bases, leaving 7 bases between them. The CDR3 covers 11 residues. DNA of the CDR3: TGTGCCAGCAGCCGGACAGACGAGCAGTACTTC. Amino acid sequence: CASSRTDEQYF.

The chain links TRBV24-1 to TRBJ2-3, with 11 bases fitting TRBD2. The CDR3 has 18 residues. Germline V gene lookup returns CDR1 KGHDR and CDR2 SFDVKD. The ends lost 8 bases at V and 3 bases at J; junction bases unmatched: 15. This CDR3 is CATNGGRCSGRGTDTQYF. The CDR3 nucleotides read TGTGCCACCAACGGTGGTAGGTGTAGCGGGAGGGGAACAGATACGCAGTATTTT.

This clone was counted only a few times. This rearrangement joins TRBV27 to TRBJ1-6; D may be TRBD1 (6 bases). The CDR3 covers 13 residues. V lost 6 bases to trimming and J lost 9 bases, with 12 bases between them. CDR1 and CDR2 (germline): MNHEY, SMNVEV (reference sequence). CDR3 in amino acids: CASRRGGTSPLHF. The CDR3 DNA is TGTGCCAGCAGGAGGGGGGGAACTTCACCCCTCCACTTT.

This clone was observed at least ten times. The V gene is TRBV24-1, the J gene TRBJ1-2; D uncertain. The CDR3 consists of 12 residues. With 4 bases removed from V and 4 bases from J, the gap between germline ends came to 6 bases. Germline-derived CDR1 and CDR2 are KGHDR and SFDVKD. The CDR3 loop reads CATSETGYGYTF. CDR3 in DNA: TGTGCCACCAGTGAAACGGGCTATGGCTACACCTTC.

V and J are TRBV19 and TRBJ2-5, with TRBD2 identical over 7 bases. The trim removed 3 bases at V and 5 bases at J, leaving 6 bases unmatched. The germline V gene has CDR1 LNHDA and CDR2 SQIVND (reference sequence). The length of the CDR3 is 14 residues. CDR3 bases: TGTGCCAGTAGTATGGGGAGGGCCACGGAGACCCAGTACTTC. As protein: CASSMGRATETQYF.